This T cell receptor (beta chain) was documented in a study of identical twins. The CDR3 runs 13 residues. V lost 2 bases, J lost 6 bases, and 11 bases lay in between. Each CDR3 protein gets one entry after TCRdb re-called the 5' RACE reads with MiXCR. This repertoire shows under 800,000 distinct CDR3 sequences, around 21% found once; its top ten account for approximately 4.3%. In this sample, this clonotype turned up many times. The same data also contributed to another study, on T cells expressing NK-cell markers.

This TCR derives from a woman aged 18-29 years in good health. This chain links TRBV12-3 or TRBV12-4 with TRBJ2-7; D ambiguous. Sequencing used PBMCs. CDR3 sequence: CASSLSPLFEQYF. CDR3 DNA: TGTGCCAGCAGTTTATCCCCCCTCTTCGAGCAGTACTTC.